These 5 T cell receptor beta chains were all obtained from the same sample, sequenced in a study of T cells in Graves' hyperthyroidism and ophthalmopathy. Template material for amplifying TCR beta CDR3 regions consisted of RNA transcripts. Primed by the HTBI set, a first-round RT-PCR was run on the TCR CDR3. TCRdb analysed the multiplex PCR reads with MiXCR anew, one entry per CDR3 protein. The repertoire holds approximately 430,000 distinct CDR3 sequences, with more than 15% as singletons. Sequencing input: blood. All receptors come from a woman aged 18-35 years with Graves' hyperthyroidism.

This clonotype was observed many times. The chain links TRBV11-2 to TRBJ1-6; possibly TRBD1 for D (6 bases). V was cut by 0 bases and J by 5 bases, with 11 bases left in between. Germline V gives CDR1 SGHAT, CDR2 FQNNGV. The CDR3 has 16 amino acids. The CDR3 DNA follows: TGTGCCAGCAGCTTAGATGGTCAGGGGAATAATTCACCCCTCCACTTT. It encodes CASSLDGQGNNSPLHF.

This clonotype has just a few counts. The J gene is TRBJ2-1, the V gene TRBV19; D is uncertain. Between the trimmed V and J ends, which lost 7 bases and 9 bases, there was a span of 10 bases. The CDR3 is 11 residues long. Germline-derived CDR1 and CDR2 are LNHDA and SQIVND (reference sequence). The chain's CDR3 is CASNDWGEQFF. CDR3 coding DNA: TGTGCCAGTAATGACTGGGGTGAGCAGTTCTTC.

This chain links TRBV7-2 with TRBJ2-1, with D uncertain. The ends were cut back, 0 bases at V and 5 bases at J, with 8 bases in the middle. The CDR3 contains 14 residues. Germline CDR1 SGHTA, CDR2 FQGNSA. CDR3 nucleotides: TGTGCCAGCAGCTTAGCGCGTCAGGACAATGAGCAGTTCTTC. Amino acid sequence: CASSLARQDNEQFF.

As regards this clonotype: A much more abundant neighbour one base away suggests this may be a read error. The gene calls are TRBV18 and TRBJ2-7, with D unresolved. CDR1 is KGHSH, CDR2 LQKENI, per germline. This CDR3 has 14 amino acids. Deletions cut 8 bases from V and 2 bases from J, with 16 bases between. The CDR3 loop reads CASSQGWPAYEQYF. CDR3 coding DNA: TGTGCCAGCAGCCAAGGGTGGCCGGCCTACGAGCAGTACTTC.

This clonotype was picked up many times. The V gene is TRBV7-9, the J gene TRBJ1-2, with D tentatively TRBD1 (6 bases). Trimming took 3 bases from V and 9 from J, leaving 11 bases between them. The CDR3 spans 12 residues. Per the germline V gene, CDR1 is SEHNR and CDR2 is FQNEAQ (reference sequence). In DNA, the CDR3 is TGTGCCAGCAGCTTTCTCACAGGGAGCTACACCTTC. This encodes CASSFLTGSYTF.